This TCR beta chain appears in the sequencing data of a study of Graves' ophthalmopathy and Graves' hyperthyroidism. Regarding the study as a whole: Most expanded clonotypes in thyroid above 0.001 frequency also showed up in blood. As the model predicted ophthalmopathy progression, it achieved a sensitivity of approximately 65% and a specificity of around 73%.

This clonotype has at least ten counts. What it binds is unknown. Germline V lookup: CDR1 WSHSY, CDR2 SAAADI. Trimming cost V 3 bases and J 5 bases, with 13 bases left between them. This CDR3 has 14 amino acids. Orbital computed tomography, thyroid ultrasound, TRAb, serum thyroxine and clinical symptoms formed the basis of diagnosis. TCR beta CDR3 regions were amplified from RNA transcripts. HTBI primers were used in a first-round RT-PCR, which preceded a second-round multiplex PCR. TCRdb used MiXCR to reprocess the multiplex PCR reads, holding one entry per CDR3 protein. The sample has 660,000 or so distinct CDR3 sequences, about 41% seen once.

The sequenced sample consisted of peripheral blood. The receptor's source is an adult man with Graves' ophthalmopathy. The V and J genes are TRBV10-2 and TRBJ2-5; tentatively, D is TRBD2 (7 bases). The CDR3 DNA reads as TGCGCCAGCAGTGATGGGGGGGCTCGGGAGACCCAGTACTTC. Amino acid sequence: CASSDGGARETQYF.